Here is one TCR beta chain with its context. The antigen it recognizes is unknown. The record has no base qualities; no much larger clone is one base away. Library preparation used the immunoSEQ multiplex PCR assay. RNA was extracted from all samples and reverse transcribed into cDNA as template for TCR sequencing. SuperScript III was used to make first-strand cDNA, primed with a 2:1 mix of oligo-dT and random hexamers. A synthetic immune receptor repertoire was used to gauge amplification bias, and whatever bias remained was removed computationally. From the authors' description of their analysis: After raw reads were preprocessed to remove errors, the CDR3 was defined following IMGT conventions as running from the conserved cysteine to phenylalanine. Clonality was computed by normalizing Shannon entropy by log2 of the number of productive unique TCRs and subtracting the result from 1. Whether each scalp clone was CD4 or CD8 was inferred by checking scalp TCRbeta sequences against the CD4 and CD8 repertoires from sorted blood. This immuneACCESS table, as held by TCRdb, lists in-frame sequences with V and J called but not all clones. Of the missing ones, under half trace to an unresolved V gene in checked studies; the others have no known cause. V and J calls and clone size follow that table, whereas D and trimming were derived from the DNA. The sample table lists about 130,000 clones, approximately 49% of them with a count of one. The ten largest clonotypes hold roughly 20% of the sample.

The data were taken from a study of CD8+ T cells in alopecia areata (dated by TCRdb to the late 2010s). In terms of the full investigation: Treated patients were enrolled in an open-label pilot trial of oral tofacitinib at 5 to 10 mg twice daily for moderate-to-severe alopecia areata. Patients stayed on tofacitinib for 6 to 18 months and then had 6 months of follow-up off drug so that delayed response and recurrence could be assessed. The study used high-throughput TCRbeta sequencing to examine T cell clonal expansion in alopecia areata, in both the C3H/HeJ mouse model and human patients. Scalp tissue and sorted CD4+ and CD8+ peripheral blood T cells from patchy and totalis/universalis alopecia areata patients and from healthy controls were covered by human TCRbeta sequencing. Biopsies were taken from tofacitinib-treated patients at baseline and at 4 and 24 weeks of treatment, and a later scalp biopsy was taken in several of the tofacitinib-treated patients. Scalp clonality was compared among normal scalp (n=4), patchy alopecia areata scalp (n=8), and alopecia totalis/universalis scalp (n=8). The RNA source kit depended on sample type: the PAXgene miRNA kit for fixed scalp, the miRNeasy kit for PBMCs, and the RNeasy kit for mouse skin. TCRbeta CDR3 regions were amplified by immunoSEQ multiplex PCR with 35 Vbeta forward and 13 Jbeta reverse primers. Study-level results and caveats: Compared with normal scalp, lesional scalp had higher clonality and more expanded CD8+ clones, particularly in alopecia totalis/universalis, a pattern that suggests antigenic drive. Resident alphabeta T cells in normal human skin are also sequenced, complicating scalp TCR repertoire analysis, unlike mouse skin dominated by gammadelta T cells. Compared with mice, TCR sequences shared between patients were less clear, possibly partly because of HLA diversity across the patient population.

Sample time point, as interpreted from the label and publication: baseline before oral tofacitinib. From alopecia areata patients, peripheral blood was collected along with lesional scalp punch biopsies. PBMCs were isolated by density centrifugation and stained for CD3, CD4 and CD8, after which CD4+ and CD8+ T cells were sorted on a FACSAria. Taken from cysteine to phenylalanine, the CDR3 has 17 residues. Only the CDR3 part of the read is kept: 51 bases, read in frame from the first base. V and J are truncated by 1 base and 0 bases respectively, leaving an intervening sequence of 13 bases. As encoded in the germline V gene, CDR1 is SGDLS while CDR2 is YYNGEE.

Sequenced material: CD8+ T cells sorted from blood, taken at week 0. The receptor was derived from a human donor with alopecia areata. Recombination linked TRBV9 to TRBJ2-2, and perhaps TRBD1 as D gene, on 6 matching bases. The DNA is TGTGCCAGCAGCGTACCTCGGTGGACAGCGAACACCGGGGAGCTGTTTTTT. This gives the protein CASSVPRWTANTGELFF.